The subject of this entry is one T cell receptor beta chain. What it binds is not known. Germline loops: CDR1 MGHRA, CDR2 YSYEKL. CDR3 length: 19 residues. Unmatched junction bases numbered 16, after V lost 4 bases and J lost 0 bases. The PCR used 60 Vbeta and 13 Jbeta primers. Profiling relied on immunoSEQ multiplex PCR, and the TCRdb table lists in-frame clones only, not all of them. The sample has 95,000 to 100,000 clones; less than 80% are singletons. This record comes from a study of cytomegalovirus exposure and HLA in healthy donors. Study-wide results and limits: Listed as cytomegalovirus-associated were 150 to 200 TCR beta chains. Data from an earlier analysis indicated that most TCR beta V segments were productive either about 90% or about 30% of the time. In a later analysis, a missense DCLRE1C variant was linked to TCR beta V- and J-gene trimming.

The genes are TRBV4-1 and TRBJ2-7; 9 bases map to TRBD2. This clonotype was obtained from a man aged 40-55 years in good health and CMV-seronegative. Sample: PBMCs. The DNA for the CDR3 is TGCGCCAGCAGCCTGACGCTAGCGAGCGGGGGGAGGAGCTCCTACGAGCAGTACTTC. It codes for CASSLTLASGGRSSYEQYF.